The T cell receptor beta chain described here comes from a study of graft-versus-host responses after intestinal transplantation. Background on the study: Each recipient received anti-thymocyte globulin induction, then tacrolimus and steroids for three to four years.

The repertoire was sequenced with immunoSEQ multiplex PCR; TCRdb's copy has only in-frame clones and lacks some. Among some 97,000 clones listed, more than 85% were seen once. This CDR3 region has 13 residues. V gave up 11 bases and J gave up 1 base, with 14 bases separating them. The germline V gene encodes CDR1 SNHLY and CDR2 FYNNEI. This clone came up a few times. The antigen is not known. The sequence came from a human donor who was the organ donor for an intestinal transplant. The rearrangement uses TRBV2 and TRBJ1-1, with D unclear. Sample: unstimulated CD4+ T cells sorted from spleen or lymph node cells, taken before transplant. CDR3 in DNA: TGTGCCGGCTGTCGATTCACGAACACTGAAGCTTTCTTT. This sequence encodes CAGCRFTNTEAFF.